The clone carrying this T cell receptor beta chain came up once. Its antigen is not known. A second 7 to 11 cycle PCR used barcoded and J-beta primers. TCRdb reprocessed the 5' RACE reads via MiXCR and lists one record per CDR3 protein. The repertoire includes about 830,000 distinct CDR3 sequences, around 68% of them detected once, and roughly a quarter sits in the top ten. This sample is drawn from a study of blood T cells in healthy people across ages. Study at large: There was about one barcoded beta molecule captured by template switching per two T cells. The study, taken as a whole, reports: Unsorted PBMCs ruled out conclusive naive versus antigen-experienced comparison. Among T cells, TCR beta diversity per million cells dropped roughly linearly as age rose.

The CDR3 totals 14 residues. CDR1 and CDR2 (germline): SGHAT, FQNNGV. The receptor was isolated from a man aged 30 to 39 in good health. V and J are TRBV11-2 and TRBJ2-7; 9 bases are shared with TRBD1. The tail of the sequence fits TRBJ2-4 better, so the J call may be wrong. Specimen: blood. The CDR3 reads CASSKPGTGSIQYF. In DNA, the CDR3 is TGTGCCAGCAGCAAACCCGGGACAGGGTCCATTCAGTACTTC.